The clone carrying this TCR beta chain was picked up a small number of times. The antigen is undetermined. RNA transcripts served as the template for amplifying TCR beta CDR3 regions. A first-round RT-PCR of the TCR CDR3 used the HTBI primer set. MiXCR, run by TCRdb on the multiplex PCR reads, gives a single entry per CDR3 protein. The table shows 350,000 to 450,000 distinct CDR3 sequences, with 14% occurring only once. This sample is part of a study of T cells in Graves' hyperthyroidism and ophthalmopathy. Trimming stripped 6 bases from V and 2 bases from J, with 9 bases between. The CDR3 is 13 amino acids. Germline lookup yields CDR1 SNHLY and CDR2 FYNNEI. Study-level results: It was a median around 6 months before onset that the model predicted ophthalmopathy.

This sequence originates from a woman aged 55-70 years with Graves' hyperthyroidism. V usage is TRBV2 and J usage is TRBJ2-3; D perhaps matches TRBD1 (5 bases). The sample consisted of blood. The CDR3 reads CASSPDITDTQYF. The CDR3 DNA sequence: TGTGCCAGCAGCCCGGACATCACAGATACGCAGTATTTT.